This T cell receptor (beta chain) was recovered during a study of beta chain features in type 1 diabetes. The wider study: Regarding age, gender and cell yields, patients proved similar to healthy donors.

Sequencing targeted expressed TCRB transcripts, as all isolated RNA had been reverse transcribed. Sequencing was performed with immunoSEQ multiplex PCR; in TCRdb, only in-frame clones are kept and a portion is missing. The sample shows 300,000 to 450,000 clones, 10% to 15% of them seen only once. V was cut by 4 bases and J by 6 bases, with 15 bases left in between. Germline CDR1 and CDR2: SEHNR and FQNEAQ (reference sequence). This CDR3 contains 14 residues. This clone was found a few times. As yet, its antigen is unknown. Findings and caveats of the study: Resolution of whether HLA type affects TCRB rearrangement was not achieved here. Shorter TCRB CDR3s, moderately but significantly so, marked every one of the four CD4+ subsets in Type 1 diabetes patients.

Blood was drawn once from each donor into heparinised tubes. The draws averaged around 0.12 L. Sorted CD4+ subsets: naive, central memory, regulatory, stem cell-like memory (CD45RO/CCR7/CD25/CD127/CD95/CD27 panel). Material: naive CD4+ T cells from blood. The sequence derives from a young woman with type 1 diabetes. This chain links TRBV7-9 with TRBJ1-2, with D possibly matching TRBD1 (5 bases). CDR3: CASSSIQGSNGYTF. As DNA, the CDR3 is TGTGCCAGCAGCTCGATCCAGGGTTCTAATGGCTACACCTTC.